This TCR beta chain was captured in a study of control samples from healthy donors and cancer patients. Germline V gives CDR1 SGHTA, CDR2 FQGNSA. V shed 1 base and J 7 bases; nucleotides not matched to a gene: 15. The CDR3 covers 18 residues. Clones were read by immunoSEQ multiplex PCR, and TCRdb kept only the in-frame ones, dropping some. The repertoire has some 95,000 clones, around three quarters of them found once; the top ten carry about 10%. This TCR derives from a woman in her 30s in good health. Input material: blood. This rearrangement joins TRBV7-2 to TRBJ2-3, with 9 bases fitting TRBD1. CDR3 DNA sequence: TGTGCCAGCAGCTTAGTATCGCGGACAGGGGTCGCGCCTTATACGCAGTATTTT. Amino acid sequence: CASSLVSRTGVAPYTQYF. The whole variable domain, filled in from reference TRBV7-2 and TRBJ2-3, reads GAGVSQSPSNKVTEKGKDVELRCDPISGHTALYWYRQSLGQGLEFLIYFQGNSAPDKSGLPSDRFSAERTGGSVSTLTIQRTQQEDSAVYLCASSLVSRTGVAPYTQYFGPGTRLTVL.